The present T cell receptor (beta chain) was sequenced within a study of cytomegalovirus exposure and HLA in healthy donors. PCR used 60 Vbeta primers and 13 Jbeta primers. Assay used: immunoSEQ multiplex PCR; TCRdb lists only in-frame clones, some missing. The table lists almost 45,000 clones. Germline CDR1 and CDR2: SGHTA and FQGTGA. The CDR3 is 14 amino acids. Trimming removed 7 bases from V and 3 bases from J, with 12 bases in between. V gene TRBV7-3 combines with J gene TRBJ2-2; D perhaps matches TRBD2 (5 bases). The receptor comes from a male donor in good health and CMV-seronegative. Specimen: PBMCs. CDR3 amino acids: CASKAGPYTGELFF. As DNA, the CDR3 is TGTGCCAGCAAGGCGGGTCCCTACACCGGGGAGCTGTTTTTT.